These 3 T cell receptor beta chains originate from one sample sequenced in a study of Ad26.COV2.S vaccination and SARS-CoV-2 variants. Described treatment: about 20 received Ad26.COV2.S at low or high dose, single or two shots; a few received placebo; per-sample allocation not given. Each sample was drawn 63 days after the first injection (of vaccine or placebo). Produced via immunoSEQ multiplex PCR; TCRdb's table is partial and in-frame only. The table has about 370,000 clones, about 85% seen once. The starting material was peripheral blood, obtained in a trial of Ad26.COV2.S vaccine versus placebo. The receptors come from a person between 18 and 59 years old who received the Ad26.COV2.S COVID-19 vaccine or a placebo.

CDR3: CASSRAGSGGGRDEQFF. The CDR3 coding sequence is TGTGCCAGCAGCCGCGCCGGTAGCGGGGGTGGTAGGGATGAGCAGTTCTTC. V usage is TRBV7-2 and J usage is TRBJ2-1, with 9 bases matching TRBD2. This CDR3 has 17 residues. In germline, CDR1 is SGHTA, CDR2 FQGNSA. After removal of 5 bases from V and 8 bases from J, the junction contained 16 bases not matched to a gene.

This clone was detected once. CDR3 bases: TGCAGCGTCGGAGACAGGGAGCTGGGGACTGAAGCTTTCTTT. Its translation is CSVGDRELGTEAFF. The gene calls are TRBV29-1 and TRBJ1-1; 7 positions match TRBD1. The junction had 12 bases not matched to a gene; V was cut back by 6 bases and J by 5 bases. Germline CDR1 and CDR2: SQVTM and ANQGSEA. The CDR3 spans 14 residues.

The chain employs TRBV2 and TRBJ2-1; D remains unclear. This CDR3 has 11 residues. Trimming removed 3 bases at V and 10 bases at J, with 7 bases between. Per germline, CDR1 SNHLY and CDR2 FYNNEI. The CDR3 sequence is CASSDYGEQFF. CDR3 nucleotides: TGTGCCAGCAGTGATTATGGGGAGCAGTTCTTC.